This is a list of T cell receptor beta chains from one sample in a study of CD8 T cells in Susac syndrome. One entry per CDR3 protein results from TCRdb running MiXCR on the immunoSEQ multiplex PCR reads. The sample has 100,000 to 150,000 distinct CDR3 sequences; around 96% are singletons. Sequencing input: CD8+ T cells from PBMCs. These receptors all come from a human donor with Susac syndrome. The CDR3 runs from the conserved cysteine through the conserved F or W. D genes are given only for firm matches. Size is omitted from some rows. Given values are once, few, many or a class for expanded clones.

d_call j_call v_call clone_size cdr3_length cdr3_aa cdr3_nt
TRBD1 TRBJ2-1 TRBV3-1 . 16 CASSQDRTGPHNEQFF TGTGCCAGCAGCCAGGATAGGACAGGGCCCCACAATGAGCAGTTCTTC
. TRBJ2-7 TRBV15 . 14 CATSRAPDSYEQYF TGTGCCACCAGCAGAGCCCCTGACAGCTACGAGCAGTACTTC
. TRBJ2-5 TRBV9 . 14 CASSVQGGPETQYF TGTGCCAGCAGCGTACAGGGGGGGCCCGAGACCCAGTACTTC
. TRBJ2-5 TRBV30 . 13 CAWSLRGGETQYF TGTGCCTGGAGTCTCAGGGGCGGGGAGACCCAGTACTTC
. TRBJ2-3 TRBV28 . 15 CASSSTGPGTDTQYF TGTGCCAGCAGCTCTACCGGACCGGGCACAGATACGCAGTATTTT
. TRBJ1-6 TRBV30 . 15 CAWSELGQGNSPLHF TGTGCCTGGAGTGAATTGGGGCAGGGCAATTCACCCCTCCACTTT
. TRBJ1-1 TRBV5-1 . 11 CASSLGPKAFF TGCGCCAGCAGCTTGGGGCCGAAAGCTTTCTTT
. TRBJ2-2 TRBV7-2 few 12 CASSPLAGELFF TGTGCCAGCAGCCCCCTGGCCGGGGAGCTGTTTTTT
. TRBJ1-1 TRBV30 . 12 CAWSVLGVEAFF TGTGCCTGGAGTGTACTCGGAGTTGAAGCTTTCTTT
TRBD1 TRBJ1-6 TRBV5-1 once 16 CASSLDRQGLYSPLHF TGCGCCAGCAGCTTGGATCGACAGGGGCTTTATTCACCCCTCCACTTT
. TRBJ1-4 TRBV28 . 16 CASSLLLGESNEKLFF TGTGCCAGCAGCCTACTCCTGGGCGAGAGCAATGAAAAACTGTTTTTT
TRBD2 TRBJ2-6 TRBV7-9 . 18 CASRPTSGAFSGANVLTF TGTGCCAGCAGACCAACTAGCGGGGCCTTCTCTGGGGCCAACGTCCTGACTTTC
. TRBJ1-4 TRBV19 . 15 CASHNLDSLNEKLFF TGTGCCAGTCACAACCTAGACAGCCTGAATGAAAAACTGTTTTTT
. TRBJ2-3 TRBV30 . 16 CAWSDLQEPSTDTQYF TGTGCCTGGAGTGATCTACAGGAACCTTCCACAGATACGCAGTATTTT
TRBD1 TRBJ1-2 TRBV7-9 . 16 CASSPKRQGAAYGYTF TGTGCCAGCAGCCCAAAACGACAGGGGGCTGCCTATGGCTACACCTTC
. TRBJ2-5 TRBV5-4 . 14 CASSLAWGEETQYF TGTGCCAGCAGCTTGGCGTGGGGCGAGGAGACCCAGTACTTC
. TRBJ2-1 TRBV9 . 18 CASSETTEDPLSYNEQFF TGTGCCAGCAGCGAAACGACAGAGGACCCTCTCTCCTACAATGAGCAGTTCTTC
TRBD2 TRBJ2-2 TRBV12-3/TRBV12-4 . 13 CASTPGLPGELFF TGTGCCAGCACTCCGGGACTACCCGGGGAGCTGTTTTTT
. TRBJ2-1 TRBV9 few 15 CASSVEGSGDNEQFF TGTGCCAGCAGCGTAGAGGGGAGTGGTGACAATGAGCAGTTCTTC
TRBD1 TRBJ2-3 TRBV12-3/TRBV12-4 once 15 CASSLLPGGAETQYF TGTGCCAGCAGTTTATTGCCAGGGGGCGCGGAGACGCAGTATTTT
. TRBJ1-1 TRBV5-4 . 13 CASISQGGTEAFF TGTGCCAGCATTTCACAGGGCGGAACTGAAGCTTTCTTT
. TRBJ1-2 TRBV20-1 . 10 CSAQGEGYTF TGCAGTGCTCAAGGGGAAGGCTACACCTTC
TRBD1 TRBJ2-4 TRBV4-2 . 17 CASSQEGTGVYENIQYF TGTGCCAGCAGCCAAGAAGGGACAGGGGTGTATGAAAACATTCAGTACTTC
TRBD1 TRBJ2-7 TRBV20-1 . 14 CSARGTESTYEQYF TGCAGTGCTAGGGGGACAGAGTCCACCTACGAGCAGTACTTC
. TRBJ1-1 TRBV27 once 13 CASSQLMNTEAFF TGTGCCAGCAGTCAACTTATGAACACTGAAGCTTTCTTT
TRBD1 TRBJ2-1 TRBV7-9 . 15 CASRWDRGSYNEQFF TGTGCCAGCAGGTGGGACAGGGGCTCCTACAATGAGCAGTTCTTC
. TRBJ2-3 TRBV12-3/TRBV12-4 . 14 CASSSSYSTDTQYF TGTGCCAGCAGTTCCTCCTATAGCACAGATACGCAGTATTTT
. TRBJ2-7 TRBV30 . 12 CAWTQGSYEQYF TGTGCCTGGACACAGGGTTCCTACGAGCAGTACTTC
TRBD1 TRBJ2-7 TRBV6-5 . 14 CASSWDSTTYEQYF TGTGCCAGCAGTTGGGACAGCACCACCTACGAGCAGTACTTC
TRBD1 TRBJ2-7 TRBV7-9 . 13 CASRPGQGYEQYF TGTGCCAGCAGGCCGGGACAGGGTTACGAGCAGTACTTC
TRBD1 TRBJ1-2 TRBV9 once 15 CASSPEGQTNYGYTF TGTGCCAGCAGCCCCGAGGGACAGACTAACTATGGCTACACCTTC
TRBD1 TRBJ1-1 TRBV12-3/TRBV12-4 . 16 CASSYPDRGWFTEAFF TGTGCCAGCAGTTACCCGGACAGGGGGTGGTTCACTGAAGCTTTCTTT
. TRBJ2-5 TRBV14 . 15 CASSPLVGAGETQYF TGTGCCAGCAGCCCACTGGTGGGCGCGGGCGAGACCCAGTACTTC
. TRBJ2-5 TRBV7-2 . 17 CASSLPTGTYVQETQYF TGTGCCAGCAGCTTACCGACCGGGACATACGTCCAAGAGACCCAGTACTTC
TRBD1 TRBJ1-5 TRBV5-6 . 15 CASSLGQGANQPQHF TGTGCCAGCAGCTTGGGACAGGGGGCCAATCAGCCCCAGCATTTT
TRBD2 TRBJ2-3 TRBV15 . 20 CATSRDGPSGGDDGTDTQYF TGTGCCACCAGCAGAGACGGCCCTAGCGGGGGGGACGACGGCACAGATACGCAGTATTTT